This is a list of T cell receptor beta chains from one sample in a study of blood T cell repertoires in COVID-19. Sequencing was performed with immunoSEQ multiplex PCR; in TCRdb, only in-frame clones are kept and a portion is missing. The data show about 86,000 clones, around 80% seen once. The sample comprised peripheral blood. These receptor sequences come from a man in his 70s with acute or convalescent COVID-19. Each CDR3 is given with its conserved first and last residue. A D gene is named only where the DNA matches it firmly. The listing skips clone size in some rows; elsewhere it reads once, few, many or a size class.

TRBV4-1	15	-	-	TRBJ1-2	CASSQDPAGKDGYTF	TGCGCCAGCAGCCAAGATCCGGCGGGAAAGGATGGCTACACCTTC
TRBV15	14	-	-	TRBJ1-5	CATSRGEENQPQHF	TGTGCCACCAGCAGAGGCGAAGAGAATCAGCCCCAGCATTTT
TRBV15	16	few	TRBD1	TRBJ1-5	CATSRDLQGRNQPQHF	TGTGCCACCAGCAGAGATTTACAGGGGAGGAATCAGCCCCAGCATTTT
TRBV5-1	15	-	-	TRBJ2-7	CASSLDRVSTYEQYF	TGCGCCAGCAGCTTGGACAGGGTGTCTACCTACGAGCAGTACTTC
TRBV28	14	-	-	TRBJ1-2	CASSPPGKGYGYTF	TGTGCCAGCAGTCCCCCAGGGAAAGGCTATGGCTACACCTTC
TRBV15	16	-	-	TRBJ2-7	CATSRAPSVDLTRQYF	TGTGCCACCAGCAGAGCCCCATCGGTAGATCTTACGAGGCAGTACTTC
TRBV3-1/TRBV3-2	15	-	-	TRBJ2-3	CASSHRSGGMHTQYF	TGTGCCAGCAGCCATAGATCGGGGGGCATGCATACGCAGTATTTT
TRBV28	13	-	TRBD1	TRBJ1-5	CASSLTGNQPQHF	TGTGCCAGCAGCCTGACAGGGAATCAGCCCCAGCATTTT
TRBV7-6	14	-	TRBD1	TRBJ1-5	CASSPGTGTQPQHF	TGTGCCAGCAGCCCCGGGACAGGGACACAGCCCCAGCATTTT
TRBV3-1/TRBV3-2	17	-	-	TRBJ1-2	CASSQGGGRLLLYGYTF	TGTGCCAGCAGCCAAGGGGGGGGACGTTTACTACTCTATGGCTACACCTTC
TRBV4-1	18	once	TRBD2	TRBJ2-2	CASSARLAGARGTGELFF	TGCGCCAGCAGCGCTAGACTAGCGGGGGCTAGAGGGACCGGGGAGCTGTTTTTT
TRBV7-9	13	-	TRBD1	TRBJ1-2	CASSPGQGGWYTF	TGTGCCAGCAGCCCGGGACAGGGCGGTTGGTACACCTTC
TRBV3-1/TRBV3-2	16	-	-	TRBJ1-3	CASSQNDISSGNTIYF	TGTGCCAGCAGCCAAAACGACATCTCCTCTGGAAACACCATATATTTT
TRBV11-2	14	-	TRBD1	TRBJ2-7	CASSFRDRFYEQYF	TGTGCCAGCAGCTTCCGGGACAGATTCTACGAGCAGTACTTC
TRBV3-1/TRBV3-2	13	-	TRBD1	TRBJ1-6	CASSRTGVGPLHF	TGTGCCAGCAGCAGGACAGGGGTGGGACCCCTCCACTTT
TRBV2	13	-	-	TRBJ2-7	CASLGTETYEQYF	TGTGCCAGCCTTGGTACAGAGACCTACGAGCAGTACTTC
TRBV5-4	13	-	-	TRBJ1-2	CASSLKGHYGYTF	TGTGCCAGCAGCTTAAAAGGACATTATGGCTACACCTTC
TRBV2	14	few	TRBD1	TRBJ1-5	CASSESRGHQPQHF	TGTGCCAGCAGTGAGTCCAGGGGGCATCAGCCCCAGCATTTT
TRBV5-8	16	-	TRBD1	TRBJ2-1	CASSLGTGASLEEQFF	TGTGCCAGCAGCTTAGGGACAGGGGCCTCCCTCGAGGAGCAGTTCTTC
TRBV5-1	16	-	TRBD2	TRBJ2-3	CASSLSSGGAGDTQYF	TGCGCCAGCAGCTTGTCTAGCGGGGGGGCCGGAGATACGCAGTATTTT
TRBV6-5	13	-	-	TRBJ2-7	CASSYRVGSDLRF	TGTGCCAGCAGTTACCGCGTCGGATCGGACTTGCGTTTC
TRBV6-5	15	few	-	TRBJ1-1	CASSYQTPRGTEAFF	TGTGCCAGCAGTTACCAGACACCTAGGGGTACTGAAGCTTTCTTT
TRBV25-1	14	-	-	TRBJ1-2	CASSEYMSSGGYTF	TGTGCCAGCAGTGAATATATGAGTTCGGGGGGCTACACCTTC
TRBV2	17	-	TRBD1	TRBJ1-1	CASEPGQGVRTNTEAFF	TGTGCCAGCGAACCGGGACAGGGGGTTAGGACGAACACTGAAGCTTTCTTT
TRBV7-9	15	-	TRBD1	TRBJ1-4	CASSPGQGGNEKLFF	TGTGCCAGCAGCCCAGGACAGGGCGGGAATGAAAAACTGTTTTTT